This TCR beta chain was found in a study of spatial heterogeneity in lung cancer. Germline CDR1 reads SGHNT; CDR2 reads YYREEE (reference sequence). There are 14 residues in the CDR3. V gave up 2 bases and J gave up 3 bases, with 9 bases separating them. TCRdb analysed the 5' RACE reads with MiXCR anew, one entry per CDR3 protein. This table holds some 47,000 distinct CDR3 sequences, about 7% found once. This clonotype was recorded a few times. As to time point: sample taken at primary tumor resection. Sequencing was performed on whole RNA extracted from tumor and nontumor lung tissue, or from frozen PBMC, and the material was left unsorted.

The receptor was derived from a female donor with early-stage non-small cell lung cancer. This specimen consisted of PBMCs, obtained at surgery. The rearrangement joins TRBV5-4 to TRBJ1-3; TRBD1 is a possible D gene (6 bases). The CDR3 loop is CASSFGGLGNTIYF. For the CDR3, the DNA is TGTGCCAGCAGCTTTGGGGGGCTTGGAAACACCATATATTTT.